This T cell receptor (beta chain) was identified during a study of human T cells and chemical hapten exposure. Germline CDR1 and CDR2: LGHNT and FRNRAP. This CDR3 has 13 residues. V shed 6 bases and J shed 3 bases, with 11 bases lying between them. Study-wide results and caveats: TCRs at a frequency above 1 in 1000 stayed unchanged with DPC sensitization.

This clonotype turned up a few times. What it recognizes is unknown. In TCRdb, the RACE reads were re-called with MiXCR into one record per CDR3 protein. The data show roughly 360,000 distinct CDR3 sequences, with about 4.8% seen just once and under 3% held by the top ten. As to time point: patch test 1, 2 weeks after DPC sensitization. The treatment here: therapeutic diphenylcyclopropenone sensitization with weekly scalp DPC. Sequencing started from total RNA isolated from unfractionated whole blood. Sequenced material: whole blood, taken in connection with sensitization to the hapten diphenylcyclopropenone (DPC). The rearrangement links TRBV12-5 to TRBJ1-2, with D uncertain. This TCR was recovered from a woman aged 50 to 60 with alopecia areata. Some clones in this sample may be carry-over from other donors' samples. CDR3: CASGSGPHYGYTF. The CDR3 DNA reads TGTGCTAGTGGGTCGGGTCCTCACTATGGCTACACCTTC.